Following are 18 T cell receptor beta chains from one sample sequenced in a study of blood T cell repertoires in COVID-19. Assay used: immunoSEQ multiplex PCR; TCRdb lists only in-frame clones, some missing. The table has about 100,000 clones, roughly 90% seen once. Sequenced sample: peripheral blood. These receptors were taken from a human donor with COVID-19, enrolled during active disease. The donor label of this sample is uncertain.

This clone was counted once. The chain has TRBV7-2 and TRBJ1-5; D remains unclear. V dropped 2 bases and J dropped 1 base, with 6 bases sitting between them. This CDR3 spans 14 amino acids. The V gene's germline CDR1 is SGHTA and CDR2 FQGNSA. The CDR3 spells CASSLHQSNQPQHF. The CDR3 DNA reads TGTGCCAGCAGCTTACATCAGAGCAATCAGCCCCAGCATTTT.

The V call is TRBV3-1 (or the pseudogene TRBV3-2), the J call TRBJ2-1; TRBD2 agrees at 7 bases. The ends lost 3 bases at V and 5 bases at J; junction bases unmatched: 7. CDR3 length equals 15 residues. Germline V CDR1 and CDR2: LGHDT, YNNKEL (reference sequence). CDR3 sequence (DNA): TGTGCCAGCAGCCAGGGGCGGGAGCGTAACAATGAGCAGTTCTTC. Protein: CASSQGRERNNEQFF.

This sequence joins TRBV12-3 or TRBV12-4 and TRBJ1-5; tentative D call: TRBD1 (5 bases). The CDR3 runs to 13 residues. V was cut by 8 bases and J by 4 bases, with 12 bases left in between. This CDR3 is CASSRGRNQPQHF. CDR3 nucleotide sequence: TGTGCCAGCTCTAGGGGCAGGAATCAGCCCCAGCATTTT.

This clone was seen a few times. This rearrangement joins TRBV10-2 to TRBJ1-5, with a tentative D call TRBD1 (5 bases). The germline CDR1 and CDR2 sequences are WSHSY and SAAADI. Trimming left V 0 bases short and J 11 bases short, with 14 bases between. The CDR3 spans 14 residues. This CDR3 reads CASSESGALTAQHF. CDR3 bases: TGCGCCAGCAGTGAGTCTGGGGCCCTGACTGCCCAGCATTTT.

The chain carries TRBV19 and TRBJ2-6; 8 bases agree with TRBD1. Germline lookup yields CDR1 LNHDA and CDR2 SQIVND (reference sequence). The ends lost 7 bases at V and 2 bases at J; junction bases unmatched: 4. The length of the CDR3 is 15 residues. This CDR3 reads CASISQGAGANVLTF. The CDR3 nucleotides read TGTGCCAGTATTTCACAGGGGGCTGGGGCCAACGTCCTGACTTTC.

V is TRBV3-1 (or the pseudogene TRBV3-2) and J is TRBJ1-2, with D possibly matching TRBD1 (5 bases). This CDR3 has 14 amino acids. Looked up from germline, CDR1 is LGHDT and CDR2 is YNNKEL (reference sequence). Between the trimmed V and J ends, which lost 3 bases and 1 base, there was a span of 9 bases. CDR3 DNA: TGTGCCAGCAGCCAGGACACGAATAACTATGGCTACACCTTC. This codes for CASSQDTNNYGYTF.

V gene TRBV7-3 combines with J gene TRBJ2-1, with 7 positions matching TRBD1. Germline CDR1 reads SGHTA; CDR2 reads FQGTGA. J gave up 5 bases and V 8 bases, and 3 bases lay outside the gene matches. This CDR3 has 12 amino acids. The CDR3, as DNA: TGTGCCAGCGGGACAGCAAACAATGAGCAGTTCTTC. Its protein is CASGTANNEQFF. The whole variable domain, remainder taken from reference TRBV7-3 and TRBJ2-1, is GAGVSQTPSNKVTEKGKYVELRCDPISGHTALYWYRQSLGQGPEFLIYFQGTGAADDSGLPNDRFFAVRPEGSVSTLKIQRTERGDSAVYLCASGTANNEQFFGPGTRLTVL.

The chain links TRBV5-1 to TRBJ1-1, with TRBD1 as a possible D gene (5 bases). This CDR3 spans 17 amino acids. The V end was cut by 0 bases, the J end by 2 bases, with 17 bases between. Looked up from germline, CDR1 is SGHRS and CDR2 is YFSETQ. The CDR3, as DNA: TGCGCCAGCAGCTTGGTGGGGGGTGCAAACCCTAACACTGAAGCTTTCTTT. Its translation is CASSLVGGANPNTEAFF. Based on the CDR3 plus reference TRBV5-1 and TRBJ1-1, the full variable domain is KAGVTQTPRYLIKTRGQQVTLSCSPISGHRSVSWYQQTPGQGLQFLFEYFSETQRNKGNFPGRFSGRQFSNSRSEMNVSTLELGDSALYLCASSLVGGANPNTEAFFGQGTRLTVV.

This sequence joins TRBV5-4 and TRBJ1-1, with TRBD1 matching over 10 bases. The CDR3 sequence is 16 residues long. Trimming cost V 2 bases and J 4 bases; bases outside gene matches: 8. Germline V gene sequence: CDR1 SGHNT, CDR2 YYREEE (reference sequence). CDR3 region: CASSFGTGEKGTEAFF. The CDR3 nucleotides are TGTGCCAGCAGCTTCGGGACAGGGGAGAAAGGCACTGAAGCTTTCTTT.

CDR3 loop: CASSFGATNYGYTF. The CDR3 nucleotides read TGCGCCAGCAGCTTCGGAGCTACTAACTATGGCTACACCTTC. The chain employs TRBV5-1 and TRBJ1-2, with D unresolved. This CDR3 is built from 14 residues. Trimming cost V 2 bases and J 0 bases, with 8 bases left between them. Germline V gives CDR1 SGHRS, CDR2 YFSETQ.

The chain has TRBV7-9 and TRBJ2-3, with 7 positions matching TRBD2. J gave up 6 bases and V 5 bases, and 14 bases lay outside the gene matches. This CDR3 has 16 amino acids. Per the germline V gene, CDR1 is SEHNR and CDR2 is FQNEAQ (reference sequence). The CDR3 region is CASSPLGGEAADTQYF. The CDR3 DNA reads TGTGCCAGCAGCCCATTGGGGGGGGAAGCGGCGGATACGCAGTATTTT.

The chain joins TRBV5-6 to TRBJ2-3, with 10 bases fitting TRBD1. Trimming removed 2 bases from V and 2 bases from J; junction bases left unmatched: 2. Germline CDR1 SGHDT, CDR2 YYEEEE. CDR3 length: 15 residues. CDR3 nucleotides: TGTGCCAGCAGCTTCGGGACAGGGGTCACAGATACGCAGTATTTT. This translates into CASSFGTGVTDTQYF.

V is TRBV19 and J is TRBJ1-2; 9 nucleotides match TRBD1. V lost 4 bases, J lost 7 bases, and 10 bases stayed unmatched. Germline CDR1 and CDR2: LNHDA and SQIVND (reference sequence). This CDR3 has 15 amino acids. This chain's CDR3 is CASSTPGTGTSGYTF. The CDR3 DNA is TGTGCCAGTAGTACCCCCGGGACAGGGACTAGTGGCTACACCTTC. Full variable domain (outside the CDR3, taken from reference TRBV19 and TRBJ1-2): DGGITQSPKYLFRKEGQNVTLSCEQNLNHDAMYWYRQDPGQGLRLIYYSQIVNDFQKGDIAEGYSVSREKKESFPLTVTSAQKNPTAFYLCASSTPGTGTSGYTFGSGTRLTVV.

Only one count was recorded for this clone. The genes are TRBV6-5 and TRBJ1-5, with 8 bases identical to TRBD1. Germline V gene data show CDR1 as MNHEY and CDR2 as SVGAGI. The CDR3 totals 14 residues. The V gene end was trimmed by 7 bases and the J gene end by 4 bases; junction bases not matched to a gene: 6. In DNA form, the CDR3 reads TGTGCCAGCACACAGGGACAGGAAAATCAGCCCCAGCATTTT. Protein: CASTQGQENQPQHF.

The V call is TRBV9, the J call TRBJ1-2; D is unresolved. Per the germline V gene, CDR1 is SGDLS and CDR2 is YYNGEE. The CDR3 sequence is 16 residues long. V was pared by 0 bases and J by 6 bases, with 18 bases between. CDR3 in DNA: TGTGCCAGCAGCGTAGACCCCCGGGAGGCGAGACATGGCTACACCTTC. This encodes CASSVDPREARHGYTF.

The rearrangement joins TRBV6-6 to TRBJ2-7; D call uncertain. Between the trimmed V and J ends, which lost 6 bases and 0 bases, there was a span of 9 bases. The CDR3 runs 13 residues. CDR1 is MNHNY and CDR2 is SVGAGI in the germline V gene (reference sequence). For the CDR3, the DNA is TGTGCCAGCAGACCGGGTCTCTCCTACGAGCAGTACTTC. Protein sequence: CASRPGLSYEQYF.

This clone appeared once. This chain connects TRBV3-1 (or the pseudogene TRBV3-2) to TRBJ2-1; 7 nucleotides match TRBD1. V gave up 1 base and J gave up 13 bases; unmatched junction bases: 10. This CDR3 contains 14 residues. Germline V CDR1 and CDR2: LGHDT, YNNKEL (reference sequence). The CDR3 loop reads CASSQAGQVNLQFF. The CDR3 coding sequence is TGTGCCAGCAGCCAAGCCGGACAGGTCAACCTCCAGTTCTTC.

This clone appeared a single time. The chain is built from TRBV3-1 (or the pseudogene TRBV3-2) and TRBJ1-1, with a possible D match to TRBD1 (5 bases). The V gene's germline CDR1 is LGHDT and CDR2 YNNKEL (reference sequence). The CDR3 spans 13 residues. Deletions cut 0 bases from V and 8 bases from J, with 10 bases between. The CDR3 protein is CASSQEWAGEAFF. Written as DNA, the CDR3 is TGTGCCAGCAGCCAAGAGTGGGCAGGGGAAGCTTTCTTT.